This T cell receptor (beta chain) came from a study of T-cell reconstitution after alpha-beta-depleted transplantation in children. V was trimmed by 4 bases and J by 0 bases, leaving 19 bases between them. Germline V CDR1 and CDR2: SGHRS, YFSETQ. CDR3 length: 17 amino acids. Preparation of the TCRbeta library was carried out with unique molecular identifiers. TCRdb called the PCR reads again in MiXCR, with one record for every CDR3 protein. Among 200,000 to 250,000 distinct CDR3 sequences, about 9.2% were seen once, and the ten largest hold 5% to 7%. This clonotype was detected only a few times. The rearrangement links TRBV5-1 to TRBJ1-1; no firm D call. The source is a human donor who donated a stem cell graft to a child with acute lymphoblastic leukemia. Sequenced material: PBMCs from the stem cell graft donor, taken from the stem cell graft. CDR3 sequence reads: CASSPGRVSNMNTEAFF. In DNA, the CDR3 is TGCGCCAGCAGCCCTGGGCGGGTCTCAAACATGAACACTGAAGCTTTCTTT.